The T cell receptor beta chain under discussion was sequenced for a study of human T cells and chemical hapten exposure. Study as a whole: The study traced per-sample TCR yield variation mainly to small differences in pooled library volumes.

One entry per CDR3 protein results from TCRdb running MiXCR on the RACE reads. Among some 39,000 distinct CDR3 sequences, roughly 7.6% were seen once, and the ten largest hold 1% to 1.5%. The V gene's germline CDR1 is SQVTM and CDR2 ANQGSEA. The germline V and J ends were trimmed by 7 bases and 0 bases, with 11 bases remaining between them. The CDR3 totals 13 residues. The time point was: pre-sensitization, week 0. Treatment specified: therapeutic diphenylcyclopropenone sensitization with weekly scalp DPC. The V call is TRBV29-1, the J call TRBJ2-3; D possibly uses TRBD1 or TRBD2 (5 bases each). The source material was whole blood, sampled in connection with sensitization to the hapten diphenylcyclopropenone (DPC). This receptor was identified in a woman between 45 and 65 years old with alopecia areata. Some clones in this sample may be carry-over from other donors' samples. CDR3 in DNA: TGCAGCGCTAGCTCAGGGAGCACAGATACGCAGTATTTT. This encodes CSASSGSTDTQYF.